A few counts support the clone carrying this TCR beta chain. Other DNA sequences in the sample encode the same CDR3. The data were obtained in a study of blood T cell repertoires in COVID-19. Study-level background: PBMCs, B-cell-depleted T cells, or T cells provided the cDNA or gDNA that made up the material.

V shed 6 bases and J 4 bases; nucleotides not matched to a gene: 6. CDR1 is MNHEY and CDR2 is SVGAGI in the germline V gene. The CDR3 has 14 residues. Original handling: Quantification of nucleated cells was approximated via reference gene primer amplification. Method: immunoSEQ multiplex PCR; TCRdb's copy keeps in-frame clones and lacks some. V, J and clone size were drawn from that table, and D and trimming were deduced from the DNA. The sample includes about 260,000 clones, 65% to 90% of them seen just once. This rearrangement joins TRBV6-5 to TRBJ1-5; 7 nucleotides agree with TRBD1. This TCR came from a man aged 25-40 years with active or convalescent COVID-19. Sequenced sample: peripheral blood. The CDR3 DNA sequence: TGTGCCAGCAGACCAGACAGGGATAATCAGCCCCAGCATTTT. As protein: CASRPDRDNQPQHF.